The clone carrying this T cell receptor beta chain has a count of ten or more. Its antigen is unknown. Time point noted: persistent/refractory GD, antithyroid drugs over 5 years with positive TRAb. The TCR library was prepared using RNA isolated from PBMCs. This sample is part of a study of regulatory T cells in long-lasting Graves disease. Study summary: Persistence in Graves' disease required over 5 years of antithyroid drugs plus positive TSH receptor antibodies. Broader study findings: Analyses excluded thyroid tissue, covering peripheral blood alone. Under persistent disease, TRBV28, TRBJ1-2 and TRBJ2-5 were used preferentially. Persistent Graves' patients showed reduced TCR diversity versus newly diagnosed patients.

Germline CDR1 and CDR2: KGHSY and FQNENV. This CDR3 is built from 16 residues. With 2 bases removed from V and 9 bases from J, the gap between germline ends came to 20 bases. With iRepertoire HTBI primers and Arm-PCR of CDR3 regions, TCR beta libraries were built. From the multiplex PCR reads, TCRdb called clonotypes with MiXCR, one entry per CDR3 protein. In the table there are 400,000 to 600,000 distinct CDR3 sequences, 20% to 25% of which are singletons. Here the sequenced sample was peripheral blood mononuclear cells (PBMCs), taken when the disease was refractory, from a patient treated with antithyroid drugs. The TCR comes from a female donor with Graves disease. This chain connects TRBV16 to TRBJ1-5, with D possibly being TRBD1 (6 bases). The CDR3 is CASSQQWGRGDAPQHF. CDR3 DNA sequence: TGTGCCAGCAGCCAACAATGGGGCAGGGGCGATGCGCCCCAGCATTTT.